These 3 T cell receptor beta chains were all obtained from the same sample, sequenced in a study of blood T cell repertoires in COVID-19. Clones were sequenced by immunoSEQ multiplex PCR, and TCRdb holds only the in-frame ones, with some missing. Among over 350,000 clones, roughly 89% were seen once, and the ten largest hold about a tenth. The specimen sequenced was PBMCs or T cells enriched from blood (not recorded which). These receptors originate from a woman aged 45-59 years who had recovered from COVID-19.

This chain uses TRBV28 with TRBJ1-2; no reliable D call. The V end lost 5 bases, the J end lost 7 bases, and 11 bases lay between the germline ends. Germline-derived CDR1 and CDR2 are MDHEN and SYDVKM. The CDR3 consists of 12 residues. The CDR3: CASSPPGGGYTF. The CDR3 nucleotides read TGTGCCAGCAGTCCCCCGGGTGGTGGCTACACCTTC.

The V and J genes are TRBV7-8 and TRBJ1-2, with D possibly matching TRBD1 (5 bases). Germline CDR1 and CDR2: SGHVS and FQNEAQ. The CDR3 totals 12 residues. V was trimmed by 5 bases and J by 7 bases, leaving 11 bases between them. The DNA of the CDR3 is TGTGCCAGCAGCCGCTCTCAGGGTGGCTACACCTTC. This codes for CASSRSQGGYTF.

This clone was found a few times. Other DNA sequences from this sample encode an identical CDR3 as well. The chain links TRBV7-2 to TRBJ2-1; D perhaps matches TRBD1 (6 bases). Trimming stripped 6 bases from V and 0 bases from J, with 12 bases between. CDR3 size: 15 residues. Germline V CDR1 and CDR2: SGHTA, FQGNSA. The CDR3 region is CASSFRGSSYNEQFF. The CDR3, as DNA: TGTGCCAGCAGTTTTAGGGGGAGCTCCTACAATGAGCAGTTCTTC.